The sample holds a few counts of the clone carrying this T cell receptor beta chain. The data belong to a study of T-cell reconstitution after alpha-beta-depleted transplantation in children. CDR3 length: 14 amino acids. CDR1 SQVTM and CDR2 ANQGSEA come from the germline V gene. V trimming: 7 bases; J trimming: 4 bases; junction bases outside the gene matches: 10. Preparing the TCRbeta library involved the use of unique molecular identifiers. TCRdb re-called the PCR reads with MiXCR, one entry per CDR3 protein. The sample contains roughly 300,000 distinct CDR3 sequences, around a tenth of which appear only once.

The chain joins TRBV29-1 to TRBJ2-3; 8 bases match TRBD1. The specimen was PBMCs from the stem cell graft donor, collected from the stem cell graft. The source of this sequence is a human donor who donated a stem cell graft to a child with acute lymphoblastic leukemia. The DNA of the CDR3 is TGCAGCGCTCATCAGGGGGCTGGCTCAGATACGCAGTATTTT. Its translation is CSAHQGAGSDTQYF.